Listed below are T cell receptor beta chains from one sample, sequenced in a study of cytomegalovirus exposure and HLA in healthy donors. TCRdb's copy holds only in-frame clones and misses some; the assay was immunoSEQ multiplex PCR. The table lists some 99,000 clones, more than 70% of them singletons, with roughly 2.1% in the top ten. Sequenced input: PBMCs. The origin of the receptors is a woman aged 18-29 years in good health and CMV-seronegative. The CDR3 runs from the conserved cysteine through the conserved F or W. The order of the fields is V gene, clone size, J gene, CDR3 protein. Not every row has a clone size; where given, it reads once, few, many or a size class.

TRBV6-1,-,TRBJ2-2,CASTPGTLRTGELFF
TRBV7-9,-,TRBJ2-7,CASSGSALSYEQYF
TRBV7-9,-,TRBJ2-1,CASSQTGGSNEQFF
TRBV27,-,TRBJ2-7,CASLLRVAARPYEQYF
TRBV30,once,TRBJ1-6,CAWIRRGRQFSYNSPLHF
TRBV19,-,TRBJ2-3,CASSIPLAGTDTQYF
TRBV7-6,-,TRBJ2-7,CASTQRGGGMFDEQYF
TRBV5-1,-,TRBJ2-5,CASSWARSEETQYF
TRBV5-1,-,TRBJ2-2,CASSPGTDANTGELFF
TRBV11-2,-,TRBJ2-7,CASSHTTSYYEQYF
TRBV4-3,few,TRBJ2-7,CASSPGLAGFGEQYF
TRBV4-1,-,TRBJ2-3,CASSPRGLAGGDTQYF
TRBV19,-,TRBJ2-5,CASRRGETQYF
TRBV4-3,-,TRBJ2-2,CASSQEQRGELFF
TRBV2,-,TRBJ1-2,CASSEFGTGEYGYTF
TRBV9,-,TRBJ1-1,CASSESIVMDTEAFF
TRBV4-2,-,TRBJ1-2,CASSPRGQGIFGYTF
TRBV6-1,few,TRBJ1-2,CASSEGTVYGYTF
TRBV6-5,once,TRBJ1-1,CASSSVTAEAFF
TRBV7-3,-,TRBJ2-2,CASGMKGELFF
TRBV7-9,-,TRBJ2-1,CASSFTGTGQGAGEQFF
TRBV15,few,TRBJ1-6,CATSRDQGVGSPLHF
TRBV6-6,-,TRBJ1-2,CASSSRDTNYGYTF